This TCR beta chain was observed in a study of PD-1 blockade in classical Hodgkin lymphoma. Regarding time point: newly diagnosed, previously untreated cHL patient sample. Sequencing used immunoSEQ multiplex PCR; TCRdb keeps in-frame clones, though not all of them. The sample consists of some 70,000 clones, 93% of them appearing once. This receptor was taken from a human donor with classical Hodgkin lymphoma. The specimen sequenced was peripheral blood mononuclear cells (PBMCs).

The CDR3 is CASSVGVANTEAFF. The CDR3 DNA is TGTGCCAGCAGCGTAGGGGTGGCGAACACTGAAGCTTTCTTT. The gene calls are TRBV9 and TRBJ1-1; D gene ambiguous. Per the germline V gene, CDR1 is SGDLS and CDR2 is YYNGEE. This CDR3 is built from 14 residues. V gave up 0 bases and J gave up 1 base, with 7 bases separating them.